A single sample is the source of the 4 T cell receptor beta chains below, sequenced in a study of blood T cells in healthy people across ages (dated by TCRdb to between 2014 and 2017). Libraries were built with 5' RACE. The data were produced on an Illumina HiSeq 2500. A second PCR of roughly 6 to 11 cycles was run with a J-beta primer mix and a sample-barcoded 5' primer. TCRdb took the public reads, trimmed them with fastp at Q25, ran MiXCR for clone calling and kept in-frame beta chains. Each CDR3 protein gets just one entry, which takes the most common genes and DNA from the rows behind it. The sample table contains 1.5 million to 2 million distinct CDR3 sequences; only one count was recorded for 28% of them. The leading ten clones occupy roughly 8.2% of the sample. The sample was blood. The source of these receptors is a woman in her 30s in good health.

This clonotype was counted a few times. The V call is TRBV7-9, the J call TRBJ1-1, with TRBD1 identical over 12 bases. Losses at the gene ends were 5 bases for V and 9 bases for J; bases not matched to a gene: 10. Germline-derived CDR1 and CDR2 are SEHNR and FQNEAQ (reference sequence). The CDR3 runs to 15 residues. The CDR3 region has the DNA TGTGCCAGCAGCGACACCGGGACAGGGGGCCGGAAAGCTTTCTTT. Protein sequence: CASSDTGTGGRKAFF.

This clonotype was picked up a small number of times. The chain is built from TRBV20-1 and TRBJ2-1; TRBD2 agrees at 8 bases. CDR1 is DFQATT and CDR2 is SNEGSKA in the germline V gene (reference sequence). This CDR3 has 14 residues. Trimming cost V 4 bases and J 6 bases; bases outside gene matches: 8. CDR3 sequence (DNA): TGCAGTGCTAAAAGGGGTGGACTAGCCAATGAGCAGTTCTTC. Translating gives CSAKRGGLANEQFF.

The J gene is TRBJ2-3, the V gene TRBV5-1, with D perhaps given as TRBD1 or TRBD2 (6 bases each). The CDR3 totals 15 residues. From germline, CDR1 is SGHRS and CDR2 YFSETQ. With 6 bases removed from V and 2 bases from J, the gap between germline ends came to 16 bases. The CDR3 protein is CASTWRGEHTDTQYF. The CDR3 region has the DNA TGCGCCAGCACCTGGAGGGGGGAGCACACAGATACGCAGTATTTT.

In this sample, this clonotype turned up a few times. The V and J genes are TRBV5-1 and TRBJ2-7, with D possibly being TRBD1 or TRBD2 (6 bases each). Germline V gene sequence: CDR1 SGHRS, CDR2 YFSETQ. The CDR3 spans 16 residues. V gave up 0 bases and J gave up 8 bases, with 21 bases separating them. The DNA for the CDR3 is TGCGCCAGCAGCTTGGAGGGGGGCGCAGTCATATGGAAGCAGTACTTC. It codes for CASSLEGGAVIWKQYF.